Below, 4 T cell receptor beta chains from the same sample are listed, as sequenced in a study of T-cell reconstitution after alpha-beta-depleted transplantation in children. Using unique molecular identifiers, the investigators prepared the TCRbeta library. TCRdb re-analysed the PCR reads in MiXCR, keeping a single row per CDR3 protein. In the table there are about 76,000 distinct CDR3 sequences, 13% to 15% of which are singletons. This specimen consisted of PBMCs, mostly from graft donor cells, obtained 180 days after TCRalphabeta/CD19-depleted stem cell transplant. Every receptor here comes from a male patient aged 2-9 years who had a stem cell transplant for acute lymphoblastic leukemia, so the T cells may come from the graft donor.

The chain links TRBV28 to TRBJ1-1, with D perhaps matching TRBD1 (5 bases). Germline CDR1 and CDR2: MDHEN and SYDVKM. The CDR3 length is 14 residues. The V end lost 3 bases, the J end lost 2 bases, and 10 bases lay between the germline ends. This CDR3 reads CASSFPGGNTEAFF. The CDR3 nucleotides read TGTGCCAGCAGTTTTCCCGGGGGAAACACTGAAGCTTTCTTT. The full variable domain, completed using reference TRBV28 and TRBJ1-1, is DVKVTQSSRYLVKRTGEKVFLECVQDMDHENMFWYRQDPGLGLRLIYFSYDVKMKEKGDIPEGYSVSREKKERFSLILESASTNQTSMYLCASSFPGGNTEAFFGQGTRLTVV.

This clonotype was recorded many times. The chain links TRBV11-2 to TRBJ2-6; maybe TRBD1 (6 bases). The CDR3 is 15 amino acids. Between the trimmed V and J ends, which lost 5 bases and 2 bases, there was a span of 10 bases. Per germline, CDR1 SGHAT and CDR2 FQNNGV. As DNA, the CDR3 is TGTGCCAGCAGCCAACAGGGTGCTGGGGCCAACGTCCTGACTTTC. Protein: CASSQQGAGANVLTF.

V usage is TRBV20-1 and J usage is TRBJ1-1; possibly TRBD1 for D (5 bases). Germline V gene data show CDR1 as DFQATT and CDR2 as SNEGSKA (reference sequence). The CDR3 has 11 residues. CDR3 in amino acids: CRSLGGTEAFF. The CDR3 coding sequence is TGCAGGTCCTTGGGGGGCACTGAAGCTTTCTTT.

This clonotype appeared a few times. The chain has TRBV6-1 and TRBJ2-1, with 9 nucleotides matching TRBD2. The CDR3 covers 16 residues. J lost 4 bases, V lost 2 bases, and 6 bases had no gene match. Germline V lookup: CDR1 MNHNS, CDR2 SASEGT. CDR3 residues: CASSEWASGAYNEQFF. In nucleotides, the CDR3 is TGTGCCAGCAGTGAATGGGCTAGCGGGGCATACAATGAGCAGTTCTTC.